This T cell receptor (beta chain) is from a study of cytomegalovirus exposure and HLA in healthy donors. Across the study: A later analysis reported the same platform for the 100 to 150 validation repertoires and the 666 first-cohort repertoires.

As concerns this clone: The target antigen is unknown.

Clones were sequenced by immunoSEQ multiplex PCR, and TCRdb holds only the in-frame ones, with some missing. This sample has roughly 180,000 clones, with around nine tenths found just once. Whole-study results and caveats: Diagnosis of cytomegalovirus status made by the classifier reportedly showed high specificity and sensitivity. Listed as cytomegalovirus-associated were over 150 TCR beta chains. The TCR clusters that emerged in the first cohort tended, a later analysis found, to co-occur in the 120 or so validation repertoires.

Germline V gene sequence: CDR1 SGHVS, CDR2 FQNEAQ. The junction had 3 bases not matched to a gene; V was cut back by 0 bases and J by 4 bases. The CDR3 runs to 14 residues. The sequenced sample was PBMCs. This receptor was taken from a man between 25 and 39 years old in good health and CMV-seropositive. V and J are TRBV7-8 and TRBJ2-7; 7 nucleotides line up with TRBD2. CDR3 sequence: CASSLAGGNYEQYF. CDR3 nucleotides: TGTGCCAGCAGCTTAGCCGGGGGGAATTACGAGCAGTACTTC. The whole variable domain, filled in from reference TRBV7-8 and TRBJ2-7, reads GAGVSQSPRYKVAKRGQDVALRCDPISGHVSLFWYQQALGQGPEFLTYFQNEAQLDKSGLPSDRFFAERPEGSVSTLKIQRTQQEDSAVYLCASSLAGGNYEQYFGPGTRLTVT.